Below, 3 T cell receptor beta chains from the same sample are listed, as sequenced in a study of Ad26.COV2.S vaccination and SARS-CoV-2 variants. The sample's treatment: 19 received Ad26.COV2.S at low or high dose, single or two shots; about 5 received placebo; per-sample allocation not given. Samples came from day 63 after the first vaccine or placebo injection. The method was immunoSEQ multiplex PCR; TCRdb's version includes in-frame clones alone and lacks a portion of them. The top ten clones hold less than 3.5% of a sample with some 240,000 clones, roughly 89% of them seen once. The sample here was peripheral blood, taken in a trial of Ad26.COV2.S vaccine versus placebo. The receptors were sampled from a person between 18 and 65 years old who received the Ad26.COV2.S COVID-19 vaccine or a placebo.

The V call is TRBV11-2, the J call TRBJ2-6; D unclear. Germline lookup yields CDR1 SGHAT and CDR2 FQNNGV. V lost 4 bases and J 0 bases, leaving 13 bases between the germline ends. This CDR3 region has 17 residues. The CDR3 reads CASSYWTLSSGANVLTF. The CDR3 region has the DNA TGTGCCAGCAGCTATTGGACCCTTAGCTCTGGGGCCAACGTCCTGACTTTC.

The count of this clone is one. The chain couples TRBV19 to TRBJ2-1; 9 bases fit TRBD2. Unmatched junction bases numbered 5, after V lost 1 base and J lost 10 bases. The CDR3 is made up of 14 amino acids. CDR1 is LNHDA, CDR2 SQIVND, per germline (reference sequence). The CDR3 loop is CASSIVSGGTEQFF. The DNA of the CDR3 is TGTGCCAGTAGTATAGTTAGCGGGGGAACCGAGCAGTTCTTC.

This rearrangement joins TRBV12-3 or TRBV12-4 to TRBJ2-1; 9 bases align to TRBD2. V trimming: 6 bases; J trimming: 8 bases; junction bases outside the gene matches: 2. The CDR3 runs to 12 residues. The CDR3 is CASRGTSHEQFF. CDR3 DNA: TGTGCCAGCAGAGGGACTAGCCATGAGCAGTTCTTC.